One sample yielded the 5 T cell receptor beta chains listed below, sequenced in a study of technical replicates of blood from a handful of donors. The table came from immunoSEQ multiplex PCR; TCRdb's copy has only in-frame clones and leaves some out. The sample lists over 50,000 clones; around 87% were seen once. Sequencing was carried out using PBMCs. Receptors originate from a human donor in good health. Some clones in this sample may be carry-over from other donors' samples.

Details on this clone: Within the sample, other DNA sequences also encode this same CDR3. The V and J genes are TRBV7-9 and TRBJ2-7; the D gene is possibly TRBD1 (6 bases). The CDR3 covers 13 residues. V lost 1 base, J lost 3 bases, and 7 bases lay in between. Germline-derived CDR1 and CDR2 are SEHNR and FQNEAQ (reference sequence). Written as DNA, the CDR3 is TGTGCCAGCAGCTTAGGCAGGGGCTACGAGCAGTACTTC. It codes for CASSLGRGYEQYF.

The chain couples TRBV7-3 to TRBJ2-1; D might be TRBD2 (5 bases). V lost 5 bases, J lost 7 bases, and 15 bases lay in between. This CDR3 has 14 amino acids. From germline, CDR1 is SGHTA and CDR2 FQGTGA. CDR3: CASSPSGGLNEQFF. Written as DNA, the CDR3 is TGTGCCAGCAGCCCTAGTGGAGGATTGAATGAGCAGTTCTTC. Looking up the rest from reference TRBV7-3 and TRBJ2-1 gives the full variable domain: GAGVSQTPSNKVTEKGKYVELRCDPISGHTALYWYRQSLGQGPEFLIYFQGTGAADDSGLPNDRFFAVRPEGSVSTLKIQRTERGDSAVYLCASSPSGGLNEQFFGPGTRLTVL.

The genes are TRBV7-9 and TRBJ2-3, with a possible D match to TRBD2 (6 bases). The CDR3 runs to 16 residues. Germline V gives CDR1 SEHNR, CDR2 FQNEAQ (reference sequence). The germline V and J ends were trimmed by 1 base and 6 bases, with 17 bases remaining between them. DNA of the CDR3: TGTGCCAGCAGCTTAGAGCTAGCGAGGAGCGCTGATACGCAGTATTTT. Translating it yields CASSLELARSADTQYF.

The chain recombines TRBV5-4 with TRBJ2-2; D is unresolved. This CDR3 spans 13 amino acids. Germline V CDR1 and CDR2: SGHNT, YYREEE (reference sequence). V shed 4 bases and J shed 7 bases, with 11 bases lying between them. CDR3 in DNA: TGTGCCAGCAGCCCTTCGCGGCTCGGGGAGCTGTTTTTT. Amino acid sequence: CASSPSRLGELFF.

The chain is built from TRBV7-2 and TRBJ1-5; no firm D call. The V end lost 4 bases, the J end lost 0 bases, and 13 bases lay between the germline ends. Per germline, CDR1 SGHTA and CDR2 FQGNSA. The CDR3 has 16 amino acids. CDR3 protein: CASSSQPISSNQPQHF. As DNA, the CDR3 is TGTGCCAGCAGCTCACAGCCTATTTCTAGCAATCAGCCCCAGCATTTT.